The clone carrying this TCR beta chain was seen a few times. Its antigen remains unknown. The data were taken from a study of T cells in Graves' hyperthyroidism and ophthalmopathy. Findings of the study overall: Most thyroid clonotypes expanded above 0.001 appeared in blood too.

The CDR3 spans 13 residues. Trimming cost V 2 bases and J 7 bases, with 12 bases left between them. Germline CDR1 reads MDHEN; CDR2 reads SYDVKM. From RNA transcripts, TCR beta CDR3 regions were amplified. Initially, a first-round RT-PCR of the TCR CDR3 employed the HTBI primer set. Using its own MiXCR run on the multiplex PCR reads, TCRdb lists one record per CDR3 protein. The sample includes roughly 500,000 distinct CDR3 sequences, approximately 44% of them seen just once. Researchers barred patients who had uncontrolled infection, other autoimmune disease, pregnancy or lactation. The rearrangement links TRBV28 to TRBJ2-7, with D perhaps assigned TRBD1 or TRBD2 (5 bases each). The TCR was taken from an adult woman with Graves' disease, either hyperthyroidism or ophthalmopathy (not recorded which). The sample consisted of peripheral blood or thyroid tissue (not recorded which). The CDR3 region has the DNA TGTGCCAGCAGTTTACGGGACCGTGGGGAGCAGTACTTC. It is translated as CASSLRDRGEQYF.